What follows describes a single T cell receptor beta chain. The antigen remains unidentified. The assay was immunoSEQ multiplex PCR, and TCRdb's table has in-frame clones only and misses some. The sample lists approximately 110,000 clones; 88% were seen once. The V gene's germline CDR1 is DFQATT and CDR2 SNEGSKA (reference sequence). CDR3 size: 11 residues. V was trimmed by 2 bases and J by 4 bases, leaving 5 bases between them. The record originates from a study of T cell responses to AZD1222 COVID-19 vaccine. General study results and limits: Repertoire sampling was restricted to post-peak T cell response timepoints. The study identified only five to seven AZD1222 recipients as seropositive at baseline. Compared with day 0, the breadth and depth of the Spike-specific TCR repertoire rose significantly after two doses of AZD1222. Clonal diversity may have been underestimated, and the donors were mostly white British, with more females than males.

The V call is TRBV20-1, the J call TRBJ1-1; D gene ambiguous. This sequence was found in an adult in good health. This material consisted of peripheral blood, taken on day 0 of AZD1222 vaccination. The CDR3 protein is CSARSLTEAFF. The DNA of the CDR3 is TGCAGTGCTAGAAGCCTCACTGAAGCTTTCTTT.